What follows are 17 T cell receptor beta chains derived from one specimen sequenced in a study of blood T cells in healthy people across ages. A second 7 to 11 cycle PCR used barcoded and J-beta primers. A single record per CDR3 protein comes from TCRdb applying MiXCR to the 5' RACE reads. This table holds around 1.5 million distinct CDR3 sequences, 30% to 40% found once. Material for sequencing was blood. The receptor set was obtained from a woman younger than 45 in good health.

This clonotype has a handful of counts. CDR3 nucleotides: TGCGCCAGCAGCTTGGTAGGGCAGCTGTACAATGAGCAGTTCTTC. It translates to CASSLVGQLYNEQFF. The genes are TRBV5-1 and TRBJ2-1, with D uncertain. Germline CDR1 reads SGHRS; CDR2 reads YFSETQ. The CDR3 sequence is 15 residues long. The V end lost 0 bases, the J end lost 4 bases, and 11 bases lay between the germline ends.

CDR3 nucleotides: TGTGCCAGCAGGCTGGGTAGCACCGATGAGCAGTTCTTC. Encoded protein: CASRLGSTDEQFF. The V call is TRBV7-6, the J call TRBJ2-1; D gene ambiguous. CDR1 and CDR2 from the germline V gene are SGHVS and FNYEAQ. Trimming cost V 6 bases and J 8 bases, with 14 bases left between them. CDR3 size: 13 residues.

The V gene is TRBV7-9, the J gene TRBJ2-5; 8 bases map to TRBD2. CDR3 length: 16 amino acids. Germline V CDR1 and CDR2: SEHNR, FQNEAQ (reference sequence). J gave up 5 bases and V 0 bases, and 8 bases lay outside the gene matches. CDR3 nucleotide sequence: TGTGCCAGCAGCTTAGCGCCCGGGGGGGCCTCGGAGACCCAGTACTTC. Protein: CASSLAPGGASETQYF. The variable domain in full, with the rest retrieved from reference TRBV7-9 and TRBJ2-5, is DTGVSQNPRHKITKRGQNVTFRCDPISEHNRLYWYRQTLGQGPEFLTYFQNEAQLEKSRLLSDRFSAERPKGSFSTLEIQRTEQGDSAMYLCASSLAPGGASETQYFGPGTRLLVL.

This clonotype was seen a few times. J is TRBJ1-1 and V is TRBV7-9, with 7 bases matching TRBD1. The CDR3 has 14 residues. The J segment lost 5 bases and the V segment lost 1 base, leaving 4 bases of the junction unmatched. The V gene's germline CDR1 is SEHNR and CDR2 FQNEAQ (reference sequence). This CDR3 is CASSLETGYTEAFF. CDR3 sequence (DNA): TGTGCCAGCAGCTTAGAGACAGGGTATACTGAAGCTTTCTTT. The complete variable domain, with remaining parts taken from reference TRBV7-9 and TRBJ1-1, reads DTGVSQNPRHKITKRGQNVTFRCDPISEHNRLYWYRQTLGQGPEFLTYFQNEAQLEKSRLLSDRFSAERPKGSFSTLEIQRTEQGDSAMYLCASSLETGYTEAFFGQGTRLTVV.

Here the CDR3 DNA reads TGTGCCGCCCGGGGAGGCTGGGGGACAGATACGCAGTATTTT. Protein product: CAARGGWGTDTQYF. This sequence joins TRBV6-6 and TRBJ2-3; TRBD2 is a possible D gene (6 bases). The CDR3 is 14 amino acids. From germline, CDR1 is MNHNY and CDR2 SVGAGI (reference sequence). V dropped 11 bases and J dropped 3 bases, with 18 bases sitting between them.

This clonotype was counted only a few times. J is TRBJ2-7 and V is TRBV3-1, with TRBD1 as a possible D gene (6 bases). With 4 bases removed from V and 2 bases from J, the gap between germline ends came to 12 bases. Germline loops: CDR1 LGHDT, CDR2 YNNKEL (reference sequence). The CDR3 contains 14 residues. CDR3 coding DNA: TGTGCCAGCAGCCGAGAAAAGGGGGCCTACGAGCAGTACTTC. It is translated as CASSREKGAYEQYF.

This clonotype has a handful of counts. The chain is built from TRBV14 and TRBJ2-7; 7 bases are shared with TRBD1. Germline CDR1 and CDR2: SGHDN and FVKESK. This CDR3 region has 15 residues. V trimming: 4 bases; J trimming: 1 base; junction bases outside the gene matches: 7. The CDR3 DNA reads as TGTGCCAGCAGCCGCCGGGCAGGGGGATCCTACGAGCAGTACTTC. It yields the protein CASSRRAGGSYEQYF.

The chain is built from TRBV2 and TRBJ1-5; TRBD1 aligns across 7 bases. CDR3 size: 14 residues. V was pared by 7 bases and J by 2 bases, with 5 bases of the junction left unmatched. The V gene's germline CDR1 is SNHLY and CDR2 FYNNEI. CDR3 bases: TGTGCCAGCAATGCCGGGACAGGCAATCAGCCCCAGCATTTT. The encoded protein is CASNAGTGNQPQHF.

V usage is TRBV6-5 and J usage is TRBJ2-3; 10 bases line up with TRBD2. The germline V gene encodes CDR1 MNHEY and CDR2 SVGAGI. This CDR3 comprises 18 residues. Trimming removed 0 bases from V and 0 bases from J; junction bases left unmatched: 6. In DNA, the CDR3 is TGTGCCAGCAGTTACTCTAGCGGGAGGAGCAGTAGCACAGATACGCAGTATTTT. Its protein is CASSYSSGRSSSTDTQYF.

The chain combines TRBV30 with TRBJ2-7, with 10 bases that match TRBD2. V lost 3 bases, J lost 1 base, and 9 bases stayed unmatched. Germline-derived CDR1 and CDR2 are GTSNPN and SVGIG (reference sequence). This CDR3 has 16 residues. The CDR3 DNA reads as TGTGCCTGGAGCCCGAGAGGACTAGCGGAGTCCTACGAGCAGTACTTC. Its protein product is CAWSPRGLAESYEQYF.

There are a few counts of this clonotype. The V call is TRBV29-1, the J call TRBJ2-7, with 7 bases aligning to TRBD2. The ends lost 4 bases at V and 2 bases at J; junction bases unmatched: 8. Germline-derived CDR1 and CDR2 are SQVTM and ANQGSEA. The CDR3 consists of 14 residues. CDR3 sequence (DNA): TGCAGCGTTGGGGAGGGGTCCGGGGCCTACGAGCAGTACTTC. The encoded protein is CSVGEGSGAYEQYF.

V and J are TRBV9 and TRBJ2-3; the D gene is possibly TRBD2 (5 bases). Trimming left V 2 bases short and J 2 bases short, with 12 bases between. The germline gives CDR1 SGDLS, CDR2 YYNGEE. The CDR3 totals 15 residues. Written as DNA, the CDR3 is TGTGCCAGCAGCGTCTCCACGGGGTCCACAGATACGCAGTATTTT. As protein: CASSVSTGSTDTQYF. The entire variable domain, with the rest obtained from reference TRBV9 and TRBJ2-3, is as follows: DSGVTQTPKHLITATGQRVTLRCSPRSGDLSVYWYQQSLDQGLQFLIQYYNGEERAKGNILERFSAQQFPDLHSELNLSSLELGDSALYFCASSVSTGSTDTQYFGPGTRLTVL.

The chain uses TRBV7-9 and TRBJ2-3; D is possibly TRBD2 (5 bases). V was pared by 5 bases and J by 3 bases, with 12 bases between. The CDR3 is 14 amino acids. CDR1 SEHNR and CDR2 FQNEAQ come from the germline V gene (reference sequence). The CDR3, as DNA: TGTGCCAGCAGCCCACTAGTGTTGACAGATACGCAGTATTTT. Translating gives CASSPLVLTDTQYF.

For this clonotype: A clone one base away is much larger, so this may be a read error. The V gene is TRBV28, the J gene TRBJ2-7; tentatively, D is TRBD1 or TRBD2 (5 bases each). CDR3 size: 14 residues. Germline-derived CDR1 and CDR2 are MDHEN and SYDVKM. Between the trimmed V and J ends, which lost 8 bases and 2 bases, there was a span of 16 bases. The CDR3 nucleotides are TGTGCCAGCTCGACCGGGGCAGCACCCTACGAGCAGTACTTC. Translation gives CASSTGAAPYEQYF.

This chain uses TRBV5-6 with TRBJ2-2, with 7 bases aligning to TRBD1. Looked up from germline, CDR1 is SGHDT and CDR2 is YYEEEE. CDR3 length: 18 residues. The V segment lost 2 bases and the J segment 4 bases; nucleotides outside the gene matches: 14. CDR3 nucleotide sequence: TGTGCCAGCAGCTTCGGTGTCTCGGCAGGGGGATCCACCGGGGAGCTGTTTTTT. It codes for CASSFGVSAGGSTGELFF.

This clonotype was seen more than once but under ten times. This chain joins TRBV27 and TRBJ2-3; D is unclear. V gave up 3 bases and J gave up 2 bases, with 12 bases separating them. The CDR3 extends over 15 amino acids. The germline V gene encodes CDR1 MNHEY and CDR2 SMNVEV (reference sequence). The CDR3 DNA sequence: TGTGCCAGCAGTTTTCAACTAACCGACACAGATACGCAGTATTTT. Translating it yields CASSFQLTDTDTQYF.

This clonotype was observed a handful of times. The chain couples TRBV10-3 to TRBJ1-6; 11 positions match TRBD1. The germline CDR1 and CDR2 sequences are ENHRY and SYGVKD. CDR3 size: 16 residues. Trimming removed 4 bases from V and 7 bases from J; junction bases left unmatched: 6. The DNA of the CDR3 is TGTGCCATCAGTGCCCCCCGGACAGGGGGCAATTCACCCCTCCACTTT. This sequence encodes CAISAPRTGGNSPLHF.